Following are 5 T cell receptor beta chains from one sample sequenced in a study of blood T cells in healthy people across ages. Alongside a J-beta primer mix, a sample-barcoded 5' primer served in a second PCR lasting about 7 to 11 cycles. MiXCR was run by TCRdb on the 5' RACE reads, yielding one entry per CDR3 protein. The repertoire includes over 1,300,000 distinct CDR3 sequences, approximately 59% of them detected once, and over 5% sits in the top ten. The sequenced material came from blood. All receptors derive from a man younger than 35 in good health.

This clonotype was counted between two and nine times. The chain couples TRBV4-1 to TRBJ2-1; tentative D call: TRBD1 (5 bases). The CDR3 is 17 residues long. CDR1 MGHRA and CDR2 YSYEKL come from the germline V gene. V was pared by 0 bases and J by 8 bases, with 20 bases between. The CDR3 DNA follows: TGCGCCAGCAGCCAAGAAGAATATTTAGAAGGGGCCTATGAGCAGTTCTTC. Amino acid sequence: CASSQEEYLEGAYEQFF.

The chain recombines TRBV27 with TRBJ2-7; 9 bases line up with TRBD1. Germline assignment: CDR1 MNHEY and CDR2 SMNVEV (reference sequence). The CDR3 is 15 residues long. The V and J ends lost 5 bases and 2 bases, in that order; junction bases with no gene match: 7. CDR3 sequence: CASSLTGQGPYEQYF. The CDR3 coding sequence is TGTGCCAGCAGTCTAACGGGACAGGGCCCCTACGAGCAGTACTTC.

This clonotype was counted ten times or more. The J gene is TRBJ2-5, the V gene TRBV28; D is undetermined. The V gene's germline CDR1 is MDHEN and CDR2 SYDVKM. The CDR3 sequence is 13 residues long. The V end lost 5 bases, the J end lost 1 base, and 8 bases lay between the germline ends. Here the CDR3 reads CASSGGSQETQYF. CDR3 sequence (DNA): TGTGCCAGCAGTGGCGGTTCCCAAGAGACCCAGTACTTC.

The gene calls are TRBV7-2 and TRBJ2-5, with unresolved D. CDR1 and CDR2 (germline): SGHTA, FQGNSA. There are 14 residues in the CDR3. Trimming took off 2 bases at V and 3 bases at J, with 10 bases between the two ends. CDR3 DNA: TGTGCCAGCAGCTTAATCCTTAGGAAAGAGACCCAGTACTTC. Translating it yields CASSLILRKETQYF. Filled out from reference TRBV7-2 and TRBJ2-5, the complete variable domain reads GAGVSQSPSNKVTEKGKDVELRCDPISGHTALYWYRQSLGQGLEFLIYFQGNSAPDKSGLPSDRFSAERTGGSVSTLTIQRTQQEDSAVYLCASSLILRKETQYFGPGTRLLVL.

In this sample, this clonotype turned up a few times. This chain joins TRBV6-2 or TRBV6-3 and TRBJ2-2; tentatively, D is TRBD2 (6 bases). From germline, CDR1 is MNHEY and CDR2 SVGEGT. Trimming took 8 bases from V and 1 from J, leaving 17 bases between them. The CDR3 has 16 residues. The CDR3 protein is CASSDPGTGNTGELFF. The CDR3 bases are TGTGCCAGCTCAGACCCCGGGACTGGGAACACCGGGGAGCTGTTTTTT.